These 25 T cell receptor beta chains originate from one sample sequenced in a study of T cell changes during pregnancy in multiple sclerosis. Measured with immunoSEQ multiplex PCR; TCRdb has only the in-frame clones, and not every one. In the table there are over 50,000 clones, approximately 87% of which are singletons. Sequenced material: peripheral blood from another person, used as feeder cells. These receptor sequences come from a human donor whose cells served as feeder cells for cultures in a pregnancy study.

This clone was seen once. V gene TRBV6-4 combines with J gene TRBJ2-3; weak D call: TRBD2 (5 bases). Germline-derived CDR1 and CDR2 are MRHNA and SNTAGT. The CDR3 loop spans 16 amino acids. Trimming left V 6 bases short and J 2 bases short, with 18 bases between. The CDR3 bases are TGTGCCAGCAGCCGACTCGGCAGCGGCCCCACAGATACGCAGTATTTT. Residues: CASSRLGSGPTDTQYF.

The chain uses TRBV5-1 and TRBJ1-5; D is undetermined. The V gene's germline CDR1 is SGHRS and CDR2 YFSETQ. There are 12 residues in the CDR3. Trimming cost V 7 bases and J 4 bases, with 9 bases left between them. Written as DNA, the CDR3 is TGCGCCAGCCGAACCAAGAATCAGCCCCAGCATTTT. It yields the protein CASRTKNQPQHF.

The chain couples TRBV7-6 to TRBJ2-2; D uncertain. The CDR3 runs 14 residues. Trimming shortened V by 0 bases and J by 4 bases, and 6 bases separated the two germline ends. CDR1 SGHVS and CDR2 FNYEAQ come from the germline V gene. For the CDR3, the DNA is TGTGCCAGCAGCTTAGCTATGTCCACCGGGGAGCTGTTTTTT. Protein product: CASSLAMSTGELFF.

This sequence joins TRBV6-5 and TRBJ2-2; D unclear. Germline V gene lookup returns CDR1 MNHEY and CDR2 SVGAGI. CDR3 length: 13 residues. V gave up 7 bases and J gave up 1 base, with 7 bases separating them. CDR3 sequence reads: CASMLQNTGELFF. The CDR3 DNA sequence: TGTGCCAGCATGTTACAGAACACCGGGGAGCTGTTTTTT.

The chain carries TRBV19 and TRBJ1-1; 7 bases are a match to TRBD1. The CDR3 runs 14 residues. In germline, CDR1 is LNHDA, CDR2 SQIVND (reference sequence). Trimming cost V 3 bases and J 4 bases; bases outside gene matches: 5. In nucleotides, the CDR3 is TGTGCCAGTAGTATGGCCAGGGGGTTCACTGAAGCTTTCTTT. Translation gives CASSMARGFTEAFF.

V usage is TRBV6-1 and J usage is TRBJ2-7, with D uncertain. CDR3 length: 13 amino acids. Trimming pared 8 bases from V and 0 bases from J, leaving 11 bases between. Germline CDR1 is MNHNS and CDR2 is SASEGT. The CDR3 region is CASWASFSYEQYF. The CDR3 region has the DNA TGTGCCAGCTGGGCCAGTTTCTCCTACGAGCAGTACTTC.

V is TRBV25-1 and J is TRBJ2-5; 10 bases agree with TRBD2. This CDR3 region has 15 residues. Germline-derived CDR1 and CDR2 are MGHDK and SYGVNS. After removal of 4 bases from V and 2 bases from J, the junction contained 4 bases not matched to a gene. CDR3 sequence: CASSALAGAQETQYF. DNA of the CDR3: TGTGCCAGCAGTGCTCTAGCGGGGGCTCAAGAGACCCAGTACTTC.

Only a few counts were recorded for this clone. The chain couples TRBV6-1 to TRBJ1-4; D possibly corresponds to TRBD1 (6 bases). CDR3 length: 14 amino acids. The V gene lost 6 bases and the J gene lost 8 bases, with 16 bases spanning the gap. Germline assignment: CDR1 MNHNS and CDR2 SASEGT. CDR3 sequence: CASSTTGAWEKLFF. CDR3 nucleotides: TGTGCCAGCAGCACCACGGGGGCCTGGGAAAAACTGTTTTTT.

This clone has just one count. This sequence joins TRBV29-1 and TRBJ2-7, with 7 nucleotides matching TRBD1. The CDR3 runs 12 residues. Per the germline V gene, CDR1 is SQVTM and CDR2 is ANQGSEA. J lost 4 bases, V lost 4 bases, and 4 bases had no gene match. The CDR3 nucleotides are TGCAGCGTTGTGGACAGGCTTTACGAGCAGTACTTC. Translated: CSVVDRLYEQYF.

This chain joins TRBV27 and TRBJ2-2; 7 bases fit TRBD1. CDR1 MNHEY and CDR2 SMNVEV come from the germline V gene (reference sequence). V gave up 2 bases and J gave up 0 bases; unmatched junction bases: 3. The CDR3 length is 16 residues. Written as DNA, the CDR3 is TGTGCCAGCAGTTTAGAAGGGGGCCCGAACACCGGGGAGCTGTTTTTT. It codes for CASSLEGGPNTGELFF.

This clone was seen a few times. This rearrangement joins TRBV14 to TRBJ1-2; D call uncertain. Trimming removed 1 base from V and 8 bases from J, with 20 bases in between. The CDR3 loop spans 16 amino acids. CDR1 is SGHDN and CDR2 is FVKESK in the germline V gene. CDR3 nucleotide sequence: TGTGCCAGCAGCCAAGCGGACGAGCTCTTCGGAAGGGGCTACACCTTC. The encoded protein is CASSQADELFGRGYTF.

V usage is TRBV5-1 and J usage is TRBJ2-2, with D unclear. This CDR3 contains 15 residues. Trimming left V 3 bases short and J 3 bases short, with 12 bases between. Germline lookup yields CDR1 SGHRS and CDR2 YFSETQ. CDR3 protein: CASSSRSWDTGELFF. CDR3 bases: TGCGCCAGCAGCTCCCGATCCTGGGACACCGGGGAGCTGTTTTTT.

The V and J genes are TRBV7-9 and TRBJ1-2; 10 nucleotides match TRBD1. Trimming removed 6 bases from V and 6 bases from J; junction bases left unmatched: 7. Germline V gives CDR1 SEHNR, CDR2 FQNEAQ (reference sequence). This CDR3 is built from 14 residues. CDR3 DNA sequence: TGTGCCAGCAGGCTTGACAGGGGGCGCGATGGCTACACCTTC. Its protein is CASRLDRGRDGYTF.

V and J are TRBV5-5 and TRBJ1-5; the D is unclear. The CDR3 contains 14 residues. CDR1 and CDR2 from the germline V gene are SGHKS and YYEKEE (reference sequence). V was clipped by 4 bases and J by 7 bases, with 15 bases between them. The CDR3 loop is CASSPLRVGQPQHF. CDR3 DNA sequence: TGTGCCAGCAGCCCATTAAGGGTGGGGCAGCCCCAGCATTTT.

The V and J genes are TRBV2 and TRBJ2-3; 9 bases agree with TRBD2. Trimming cost V 3 bases and J 4 bases; bases outside gene matches: 8. Germline values: CDR1 SNHLY, CDR2 FYNNEI. The CDR3 runs to 16 residues. The CDR3 DNA is TGTGCCAGCAGTGAGACAGGAGGCGGGGGGGCAGATACGCAGTATTTT. Its protein is CASSETGGGGADTQYF.

CDR3 residues: CAIRGVGSGYTF. In DNA form, the CDR3 reads TGTGCCATTCGGGGGGTTGGGAGTGGCTACACCTTC. V gene TRBV10-3 combines with J gene TRBJ1-2, with a possible D match to TRBD1 (5 bases). V lost 9 bases, J lost 7 bases, and 15 bases lay in between. Germline values: CDR1 ENHRY, CDR2 SYGVKD. The length of the CDR3 is 12 residues.

V and J are TRBV27 and TRBJ2-1; a possible D gene is TRBD1 (7 bases). The germline CDR1 and CDR2 sequences are MNHEY and SMNVEV (reference sequence). V was pared by 3 bases and J by 4 bases, with 10 bases between. The CDR3 has 14 amino acids. The CDR3 loop is CASSFRGEYNEQFF. The CDR3 nucleotides are TGTGCCAGCAGTTTCAGGGGGGAGTACAATGAGCAGTTCTTC.

This chain uses TRBV6-1 with TRBJ1-2; D perhaps matches TRBD1 (5 bases). Germline CDR1 and CDR2: MNHNS and SASEGT. This CDR3 region has 14 residues. V lost 4 bases to trimming and J lost 8 bases, with 17 bases between them. CDR3 DNA sequence: TGTGCCAGCAGTGGACCGGGACTAACCACGGGCTACACCTTC. Translated: CASSGPGLTTGYTF.

This clone was counted a single time. The rearrangement links TRBV7-9 to TRBJ1-1; possibly TRBD1 for D (6 bases). The germline gives CDR1 SEHNR, CDR2 FQNEAQ (reference sequence). The CDR3 runs 14 residues. V was pared by 2 bases and J by 10 bases, with 17 bases between. The CDR3 here is CASSLPGTSGGAFF. DNA for the CDR3: TGTGCCAGCAGCTTACCCGGGACATCCGGGGGAGCTTTCTTT.

The chain has TRBV19 and TRBJ2-1; possibly TRBD2 for D (6 bases). Trimming cost V 6 bases and J 6 bases, with 30 bases left between them. This CDR3 is 19 amino acids long. From germline, CDR1 is LNHDA and CDR2 SQIVND (reference sequence). This CDR3 is CASRPRAGRVRRGFNEQFF. The DNA for the CDR3 is TGTGCCAGTAGGCCCCGAGCGGGCCGCGTTCGCCGTGGCTTCAATGAGCAGTTCTTC.

V usage is TRBV4-3 and J usage is TRBJ2-3; no clear D gene. The CDR3 runs to 13 residues. Germline-derived CDR1 and CDR2 are LGHNA and YSLEER. V was trimmed by 0 bases and J by 2 bases, leaving 3 bases between them. The CDR3 DNA sequence: TGCGCCAGCAGCCAAGATAACACAGATACGCAGTATTTT. Translation: CASSQDNTDTQYF.

The CDR3 loop is CASSSSHWENYGYTF. Here the CDR3 DNA reads TGTGCCAGCAGCTCCTCTCATTGGGAGAACTATGGCTACACCTTC. This chain uses TRBV5-5 with TRBJ1-2, with D unclear. Germline V lookup: CDR1 SGHKS, CDR2 YYEKEE (reference sequence). V was clipped by 3 bases and J by 2 bases, with 14 bases between them. This CDR3 has 15 residues.

The chain combines TRBV6-6 with TRBJ1-6, with a possible D match to TRBD1 (6 bases). The length of the CDR3 is 13 residues. Germline V gene sequence: CDR1 MNHNY, CDR2 SVGAGI (reference sequence). V gave up 4 bases and J gave up 9 bases, with 10 bases separating them. CDR3 sequence: CASSSTGISPLHF. The CDR3 nucleotides read TGTGCCAGCAGTTCCACAGGGATTTCACCCCTCCACTTT.

The genes are TRBV19 and TRBJ2-1; a possible D gene is TRBD1 (5 bases). The CDR3 runs 12 residues. Trimming cost V 4 bases and J 9 bases, with 10 bases left between them. Germline V gives CDR1 LNHDA, CDR2 SQIVND (reference sequence). CDR3 coding DNA: TGTGCCAGTAGTAGCAAGGGGTCTGAGCAGTTCTTC. This translates into CASSSKGSEQFF.

This clone has a single count. In DNA form, the CDR3 reads TGTGCCAGTAGGGAAAGCAGGGCAACCTACTATGGCTACACCTTC. Amino acid sequence: CASRESRATYYGYTF. The rearrangement uses TRBV19 and TRBJ1-2; the D gene is possibly TRBD1 (5 bases). The CDR3 consists of 15 residues. Trimming cost V 6 bases and J 3 bases, with 17 bases left between them. CDR1 LNHDA and CDR2 SQIVND come from the germline V gene (reference sequence).